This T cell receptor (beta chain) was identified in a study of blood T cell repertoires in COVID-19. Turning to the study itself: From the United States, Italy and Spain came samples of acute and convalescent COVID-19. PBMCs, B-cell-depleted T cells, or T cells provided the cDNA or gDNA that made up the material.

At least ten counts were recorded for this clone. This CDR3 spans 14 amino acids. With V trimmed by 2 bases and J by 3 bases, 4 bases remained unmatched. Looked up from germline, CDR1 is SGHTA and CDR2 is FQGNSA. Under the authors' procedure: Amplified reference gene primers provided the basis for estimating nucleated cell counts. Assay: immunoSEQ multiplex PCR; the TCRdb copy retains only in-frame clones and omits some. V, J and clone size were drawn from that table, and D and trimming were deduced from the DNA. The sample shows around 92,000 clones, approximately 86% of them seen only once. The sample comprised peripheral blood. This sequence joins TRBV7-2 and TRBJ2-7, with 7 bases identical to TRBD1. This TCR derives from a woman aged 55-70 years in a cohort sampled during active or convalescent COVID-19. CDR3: CASSLPGTDYEQYF. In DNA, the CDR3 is TGTGCCAGCAGCTTACCCGGGACAGACTACGAGCAGTACTTC.